This T cell receptor (beta chain) was recovered during a study of OX40 agonist ivuxolimab in advanced cancers. Repertoires were generated with immunoSEQ multiplex PCR, while TCRdb's copy carries only in-frame clones and drops some. The sample has roughly 76,000 clones; approximately 86% are singletons. The source was CD4+ or CD8+ T cells sorted from blood, collected in a trial of the OX40 agonist ivuxolimab. This sequence was found in an adult with an advanced solid tumor such as melanoma, head and neck, liver or kidney cancer.

The CDR3 spells CASSPGSQETQYF. DNA for the CDR3: TGTGCCAGCAGCCCCGGCAGCCAAGAGACCCAGTACTTC. V and J are TRBV5-4 and TRBJ2-5; D unresolved. There are 13 residues in the CDR3. The V gene lost 4 bases and the J gene lost 1 base, with 8 bases spanning the gap. Germline CDR1 reads SGHNT; CDR2 reads YYREEE (reference sequence).